This T cell receptor (beta chain) came from a study of T cell changes during pregnancy in multiple sclerosis. Germline assignment: CDR1 MGHRA and CDR2 YSYEKL. The V gene lost 5 bases and the J gene lost 2 bases, with 12 bases spanning the gap. CDR3 length: 14 amino acids. TCRdb's copy holds only in-frame clones and misses some; the assay was immunoSEQ multiplex PCR. Of just over 80,000 clones in the sample, roughly 96% were seen once. The chain uses TRBV4-1 and TRBJ1-1; D not certain. The receptor was derived from a female donor with multiple sclerosis, enrolled in a pregnancy study. The source was peripheral blood, collected in the second trimester of pregnancy. The CDR3 DNA sequence: TGCGCCAGCAGCTCTCTTCTGTCCAACACTGAAGCTTTCTTT. Protein product: CASSSLLSNTEAFF.